This entry is about one TCR beta chain. The antigen is unknown. This CDR3 is 15 amino acids long. Germline V gene sequence: CDR1 MNHEY, CDR2 SMNVEV (reference sequence). The V gene end was trimmed by 5 bases and the J gene end by 6 bases; junction bases not matched to a gene: 5. This sample was taken from a study of CD8 T cells in ankylosing spondylitis. Library preparation for TCR beta used quantitative 5'-RACE with molecular barcodes. MiXCR was run by TCRdb on the 5' RACE reads, yielding one entry per CDR3 protein. The sample yields 100,000 to 150,000 distinct CDR3 sequences, approximately 17% seen once. General study points: A TCR beta motif made of fewer than ten highly homologous variants seemed typical of ankylosing spondylitis blood.

The rearrangement uses TRBV27 and TRBJ2-2, with TRBD1 matching 11 bases. The receptor comes from a male donor with ankylosing spondylitis. The sequenced sample was blood, either unsorted or a sorted T cell fraction (not recorded which). The CDR3 DNA is TGTGCCAGCAGTCACGGGACAGGGGGGTCCGGGGAGCTGTTTTTT. Translated: CASSHGTGGSGELFF.